Presented here are 14 T cell receptor beta chains from one specimen sequenced in a study of blood T cell repertoires in COVID-19 (TCRdb year 2020). The receptor library was made with the immunoSEQ multiplex PCR assay. This is the immuneACCESS table as TCRdb keeps it, with only in-frame sequences that have V and J called. A part of the clones is gone; compared with another copy, unresolved V genes explain less than half, and the rest is unexplained. The sample yields 130,000 to 150,000 clones; 75% to 90% were counted once. Together, the top ten hold roughly 13% of the sample. Specimen: peripheral blood. Source of these receptors: a man between 18 and 29 years old with COVID-19, enrolled during active disease.

V gene TRBV27 combines with J gene TRBJ2-3; D not resolved. The CDR3 covers 13 residues. Per germline, CDR1 MNHEY and CDR2 SMNVEV (reference sequence). Trimming stripped 10 bases from V and 1 base from J, with 12 bases between. CDR3 in amino acids: CATAFRGTDTQYF. The CDR3 region has the DNA TGTGCCACCGCTTTTAGAGGCACAGATACGCAGTATTTT.

This clone was recorded once. The chain links TRBV28 to TRBJ2-2; TRBD2 is a possible D gene (6 bases). Between the trimmed V and J ends, which lost 11 bases and 0 bases, there was a span of 10 bases. The CDR3 extends over 13 amino acids. Germline V gene data show CDR1 as MDHEN and CDR2 as SYDVKM. The CDR3 DNA sequence: TGTGCCGGGGAGGACGCGAACACCGGGGAGCTGTTTTTT. Translating it yields CAGEDANTGELFF.

This chain joins TRBV7-2 and TRBJ1-2; D is undetermined. CDR3 length: 14 amino acids. CDR1 and CDR2 (germline): SGHTA, FQGNSA. V lost 1 base and J lost 7, with 13 bases in between. CDR3 bases: TGTGCCAGCAGCTTAGAGCCCAGGCTGGGTGGCTACACCTTC. Translating it yields CASSLEPRLGGYTF.

This sequence joins TRBV7-3 and TRBJ2-5; 7 bases agree with TRBD1. CDR1 and CDR2 from the germline V gene are SGHTA and FQGTGA. This CDR3 is built from 15 residues. V was pared by 5 bases and J by 5 bases, with 11 bases of the junction left unmatched. The CDR3: CASSPRGTDIETQYF. The CDR3 DNA reads as TGTGCCAGCAGCCCAAGGGGGACAGATATCGAGACCCAGTACTTC.

This chain uses TRBV9 with TRBJ1-1; D not certain. The V end lost 0 bases, the J end lost 4 bases, and 7 bases lay between the germline ends. Germline CDR1 is SGDLS and CDR2 is YYNGEE. The CDR3 is 13 residues long. Here the CDR3 DNA reads TGTGCCAGCAGCGTAGGTACGGGCACTGAAGCTTTCTTT. Protein sequence: CASSVGTGTEAFF.

V usage is TRBV29-1 and J usage is TRBJ1-1, with D hard to call. The germline CDR1 and CDR2 sequences are SQVTM and ANQGSEA. The CDR3 is 15 amino acids. The V and J ends lost 1 base and 3 bases respectively, with 15 bases between them. CDR3 amino acids: CSVEVRRYPYTEAFF. DNA for the CDR3: TGCAGCGTTGAAGTGAGGAGATACCCCTACACTGAAGCTTTCTTT.

The table lists this clone with a few counts. The rearrangement uses TRBV19 and TRBJ1-5, with 7 positions matching TRBD1. There are 14 residues in the CDR3. Per the germline V gene, CDR1 is LNHDA and CDR2 is SQIVND (reference sequence). V lost 5 bases to trimming and J lost 2 bases; unmatched junction nucleotides: 3. The CDR3 DNA reads TGTGCCAGTAGTGTAACAGGGGGCAATCAGCCCCAGCATTTT. Translation: CASSVTGGNQPQHF.

The chain combines TRBV7-8 with TRBJ2-7, with 12 bases fitting TRBD2. Unmatched junction bases numbered 9, after V lost 4 bases and J lost 11 bases. Per germline, CDR1 SGHVS and CDR2 FQNEAQ. The length of the CDR3 is 14 residues. As DNA, the CDR3 is TGTGCCAGCAGCTACCTACTAGCGGGGGGCCAGAAGTACTTC. The encoded protein is CASSYLLAGGQKYF.

V gene TRBV5-4 combines with J gene TRBJ2-2, with a weak D call TRBD2 (7 bases). The length of the CDR3 is 17 residues. From germline, CDR1 is SGHNT and CDR2 YYREEE (reference sequence). V lost 6 bases and J 6 bases, leaving 24 bases between the germline ends. The CDR3 nucleotides are TGTGCCAGCAACCATGGAGGGGGGGGACAAACCCCCGGGGAGCTGTTTTTT. This translates into CASNHGGGGQTPGELFF.

The chain couples TRBV6-5 to TRBJ2-7; 7 bases are a match to TRBD1. J gave up 6 bases and V 6 bases, and 8 bases lay outside the gene matches. Germline V gene sequence: CDR1 MNHEY, CDR2 SVGAGI. This CDR3 is built from 13 residues. Here the CDR3 DNA reads TGTGCCAGCAGCTCCACAGGGGCTCGCGAGCAGTACTTC. Translating it yields CASSSTGAREQYF.

CDR3 coding DNA: TGTGCCAGCACCTCACAGGGGGTCGGGGGCTACACCTTC. This translates into CASTSQGVGGYTF. The chain has TRBV12-3 or TRBV12-4 and TRBJ1-2, with 8 bases identical to TRBD1. CDR3 length: 13 amino acids. The junction had 9 bases not matched to a gene; V was cut back by 7 bases and J by 8 bases.

The V and J genes are TRBV9 and TRBJ1-2, with unresolved D. There are 14 residues in the CDR3. CDR1 and CDR2 from the germline V gene are SGDLS and YYNGEE. Trimming left V 0 bases short and J 4 bases short, with 10 bases between. Here the CDR3 DNA reads TGTGCCAGCAGCGTAGGAGGGCGGTCCTATGGCTACACCTTC. Amino acids: CASSVGGRSYGYTF.

The chain joins TRBV7-2 to TRBJ1-5; D remains ambiguous. V lost 4 bases and J lost 4, with 8 bases in between. The CDR3 is made up of 13 amino acids. The germline gives CDR1 SGHTA, CDR2 FQGNSA. The CDR3 nucleotides are TGTGCCAGCAGCTCAAACGGTAATCAGCCCCAGCATTTT. It codes for CASSSNGNQPQHF. The variable domain in full, completed from reference TRBV7-2 and TRBJ1-5, reads GAGVSQSPSNKVTEKGKDVELRCDPISGHTALYWYRQSLGQGLEFLIYFQGNSAPDKSGLPSDRFSAERTGGSVSTLTIQRTQQEDSAVYLCASSSNGNQPQHFGDGTRLSIL.

This chain connects TRBV12-3 or TRBV12-4 to TRBJ2-5; 8 bases are shared with TRBD2. CDR3 length equals 13 residues. Unmatched junction bases numbered 3, after V lost 8 bases and J lost 1 base. Here the CDR3 reads CASGAGAQETQYF. The CDR3 DNA reads as TGTGCCAGCGGAGCGGGAGCCCAAGAGACCCAGTACTTC.